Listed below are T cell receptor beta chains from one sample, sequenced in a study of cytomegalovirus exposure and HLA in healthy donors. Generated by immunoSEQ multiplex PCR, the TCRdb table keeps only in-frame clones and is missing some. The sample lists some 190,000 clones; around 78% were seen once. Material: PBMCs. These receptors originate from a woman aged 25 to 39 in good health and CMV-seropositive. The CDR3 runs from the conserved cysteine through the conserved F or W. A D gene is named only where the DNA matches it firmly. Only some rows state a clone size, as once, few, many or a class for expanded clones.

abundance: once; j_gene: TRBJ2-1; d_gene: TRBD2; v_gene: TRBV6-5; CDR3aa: CASSSGGGAYNEQFF; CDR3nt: TGTGCCAGCAGTTCAGGCGGGGGGGCCTACAATGAGCAGTTCTTC
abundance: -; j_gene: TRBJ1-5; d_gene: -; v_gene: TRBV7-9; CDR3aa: CASSLGTSNQPQHF; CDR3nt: TGTGCCAGCAGCTTAGGCACAAGCAATCAGCCCCAGCATTTT
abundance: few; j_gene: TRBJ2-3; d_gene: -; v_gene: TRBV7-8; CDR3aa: CASSFADTQYF; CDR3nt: TGTGCCAGCAGCTTCGCAGATACGCAGTATTTT
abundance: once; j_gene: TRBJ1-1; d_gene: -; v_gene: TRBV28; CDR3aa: CASSAPGDEAFF; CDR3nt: TGTGCCAGCAGTGCTCCGGGGGATGAAGCTTTCTTT
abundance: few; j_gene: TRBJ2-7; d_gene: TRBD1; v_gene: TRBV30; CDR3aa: CALGQAEREQYF; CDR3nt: TGTGCCTTAGGACAGGCCGAGCGCGAGCAGTACTTC
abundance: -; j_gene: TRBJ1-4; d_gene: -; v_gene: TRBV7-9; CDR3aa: CSSSYLGGANEKLFF; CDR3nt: TGTTCCAGCAGCTATTTGGGGGGAGCTAATGAAAAACTGTTTTTT
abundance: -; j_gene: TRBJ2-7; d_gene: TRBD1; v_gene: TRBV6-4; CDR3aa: CASTQTGGYEQYF; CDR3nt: TGTGCCAGCACCCAGACAGGGGGCTACGAGCAGTACTTC
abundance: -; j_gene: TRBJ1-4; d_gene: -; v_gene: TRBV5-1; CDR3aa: CASSLTENEKLFF; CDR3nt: TGCGCCAGCAGCTTGACAGAGAATGAAAAACTGTTTTTT
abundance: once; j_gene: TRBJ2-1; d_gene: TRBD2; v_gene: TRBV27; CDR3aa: CASRNLLAGGYNEQFF; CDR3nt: TGTGCCAGCAGGAACCTTCTAGCGGGCGGTTACAATGAGCAGTTCTTC
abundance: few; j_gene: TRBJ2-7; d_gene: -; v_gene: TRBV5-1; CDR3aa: CASSPGTYSYEQYF; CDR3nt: TGCGCCAGCAGCCCCGGGACATACTCCTACGAGCAGTACTTC
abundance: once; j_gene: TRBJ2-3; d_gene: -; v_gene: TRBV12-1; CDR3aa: CASSFPLGLETDTQYF; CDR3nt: TGTGCCAGCAGCTTTCCTCTTGGACTAGAGACAGATACGCAGTATTTT
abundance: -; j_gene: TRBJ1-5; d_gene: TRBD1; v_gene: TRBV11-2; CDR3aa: CASSLTGGINQPQHF; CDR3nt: TGTGCCAGCAGCTTAACAGGGGGGATTAATCAGCCCCAGCATTTT
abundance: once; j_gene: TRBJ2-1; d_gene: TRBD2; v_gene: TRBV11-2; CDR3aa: CASSSSGRTNEQFF; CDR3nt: TGTGCCAGCAGCAGTAGCGGGAGGACGAATGAGCAGTTCTTC
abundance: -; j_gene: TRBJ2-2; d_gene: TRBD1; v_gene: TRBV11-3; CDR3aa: CASSQRDRGTGELFF; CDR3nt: TGTGCCAGCAGCCAACGGGACAGGGGCACCGGGGAGCTGTTTTTT
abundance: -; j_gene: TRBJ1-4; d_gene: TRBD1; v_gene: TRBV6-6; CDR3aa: CASSYPPDRETRGLFF; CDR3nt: TGTGCCAGCAGTTACCCCCCGGACAGGGAGACGAGGGGACTGTTTTTT
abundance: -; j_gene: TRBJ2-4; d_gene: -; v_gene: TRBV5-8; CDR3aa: CASSSRGVRGQPNIQYF; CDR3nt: TGTGCCAGCAGCTCCAGAGGGGTCAGGGGTCAGCCAAACATTCAGTACTTC
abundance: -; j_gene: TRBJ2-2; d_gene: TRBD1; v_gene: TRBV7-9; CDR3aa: CASSRDRGQAGELFF; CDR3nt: TGTGCCAGCAGCCGGGACAGGGGACAGGCCGGGGAGCTGTTTTTT
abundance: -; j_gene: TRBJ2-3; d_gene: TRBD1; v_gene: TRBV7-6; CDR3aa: CASSPGRGQDTQYF; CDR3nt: TGTGCCAGCAGCCCGGGCAGGGGGCAAGATACGCAGTATTTT
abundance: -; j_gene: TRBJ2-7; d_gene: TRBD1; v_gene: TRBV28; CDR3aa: CASSLWGQGTGEQYF; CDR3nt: TGTGCCAGCAGTTTATGGGGACAGGGAACGGGCGAGCAGTACTTC